The text below deals with one T cell receptor (beta chain). Its antigen is as yet unknown. The record originates from a study of T cells in localized non-small cell lung cancer. Whole-study findings and limits: Analysis by sequencing included only one tumor region, so heterogeneity remains possible. Uninvolved adjacent lung showed peak T cell clonality, exceeding tumor. Adjacent lung exhibited a median of about 56 among the 100 most abundant tumor clones.

Sequencing was performed with immunoSEQ multiplex PCR; in TCRdb, only in-frame clones are kept and a portion is missing. The table lists approximately 67,000 clones, roughly 81% of them singletons. The source material was peripheral blood, sampled before any cancer treatment. This receptor was taken from a female donor older than 55 with stage I lung adenocarcinoma.

CDR3 in DNA: TGTGCCAGCACTCAAGCAGGCACAGATACGCAGTATTTT. It yields the protein CASTQAGTDTQYF. The V call is TRBV6-5, the J call TRBJ2-3; D gene unclear. This CDR3 comprises 13 residues. V lost 7 bases and J 1 base, leaving 9 bases between the germline ends. Germline V lookup: CDR1 MNHEY, CDR2 SVGAGI.